A single TCR beta chain is shown here with its context. Original processing notes: Estimated nucleated cell counts came from reference gene primer amplification. Sequencing used immunoSEQ multiplex PCR; TCRdb keeps in-frame clones, though not all of them. Clone size and the V and J calls come from that table; the DNA yielded D and trimming. Of a few hundred thousand clones in the sample, 75% to 90% were seen once. The data were obtained in a study of blood T cell repertoires in COVID-19. Looking at the study overall: Italy, Spain and the United States were the sources of the convalescent and acute COVID-19 samples. PBMCs, B-cell-depleted T cells, or T cells were the source of the cDNA or gDNA that made up the material.

J was trimmed by 0 bases and V by 7 bases; bases with no gene match: 2. CDR3 length: 14 residues. Germline assignment: CDR1 SGHDN and CDR2 FVKESK. Sequencing was carried out using peripheral blood. The sequence derives from a man in his 60s who had recovered from COVID-19. The rearrangement uses TRBV14 and TRBJ2-5; TRBD2 matches at 10 bases. For the CDR3, the DNA is TGTGCCAGCAAACTAGCGGGAAACCAAGAGACCCAGTACTTC. Protein product: CASKLAGNQETQYF.